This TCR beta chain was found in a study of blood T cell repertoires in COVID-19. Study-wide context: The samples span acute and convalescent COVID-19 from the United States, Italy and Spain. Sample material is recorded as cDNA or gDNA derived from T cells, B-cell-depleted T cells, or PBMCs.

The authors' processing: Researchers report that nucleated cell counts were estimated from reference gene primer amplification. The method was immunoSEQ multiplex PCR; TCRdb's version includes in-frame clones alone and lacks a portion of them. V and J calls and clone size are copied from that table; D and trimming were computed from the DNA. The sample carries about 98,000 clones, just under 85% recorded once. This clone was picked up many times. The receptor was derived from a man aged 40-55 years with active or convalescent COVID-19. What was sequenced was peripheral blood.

CDR3 amino acids: CASSSLRGRQETQYF. The DNA for the CDR3 is TGTGCCAGCAGCTCCCTCAGGGGGCGGCAAGAGACCCAGTACTTC. The chain links TRBV11-2 to TRBJ2-5; 8 positions match TRBD1. Germline trimming cut 4 bases from V and 2 bases from J; bases unmatched to any gene: 6. CDR1 and CDR2 from the germline V gene are SGHAT and FQNNGV. The CDR3 is made up of 15 amino acids.